This note documents a single T cell receptor (beta chain) sequence. Antigen unknown. The data are from a study of blood T cells in healthy people across ages. Study-wide results and limits: In long-lived donors, naive CD4+ cell counts and diversity exceeded those of aged donors.

The use of a sample-barcoded 5' primer and a J-beta primer mix characterized a second PCR of roughly 6 to 11 cycles. The template-switch adaptor was a 5' adaptor with 12 random nucleotides. It tagged each cDNA molecule. One entry per CDR3 protein results from TCRdb running MiXCR on the 5' RACE reads. Among hundreds of thousands of distinct CDR3 sequences listed, 58% were seen once. CDR1 is MDHEN and CDR2 is SYDVKM in the germline V gene. The V end lost 4 bases, the J end lost 5 bases, and 14 bases lay between the germline ends. CDR3 length equals 14 residues. Total RNA extracted from each sample amounted to at least 5 micrograms.

The sequenced material came from blood. The receptor's source is a man in his 60s in good health. This rearrangement joins TRBV28 to TRBJ2-5, with a tentative D call TRBD2 (6 bases). In DNA, the CDR3 is TGTGCCAGCAGTTCCCCTCTTCGGGGGGAGACCCAGTACTTC. This sequence encodes CASSSPLRGETQYF.